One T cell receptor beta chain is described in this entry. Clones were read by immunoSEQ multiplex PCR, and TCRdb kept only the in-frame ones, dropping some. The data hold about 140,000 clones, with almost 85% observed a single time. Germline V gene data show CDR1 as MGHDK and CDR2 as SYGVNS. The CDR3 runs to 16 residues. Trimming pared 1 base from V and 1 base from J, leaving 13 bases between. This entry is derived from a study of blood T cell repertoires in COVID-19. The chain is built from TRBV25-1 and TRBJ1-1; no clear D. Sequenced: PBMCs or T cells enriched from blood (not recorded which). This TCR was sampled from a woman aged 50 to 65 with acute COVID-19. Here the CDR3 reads CASSESRPGRNTEAFF. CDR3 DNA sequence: TGTGCCAGCAGTGAATCAAGGCCGGGGAGGAACACTGAAGCTTTCTTT.